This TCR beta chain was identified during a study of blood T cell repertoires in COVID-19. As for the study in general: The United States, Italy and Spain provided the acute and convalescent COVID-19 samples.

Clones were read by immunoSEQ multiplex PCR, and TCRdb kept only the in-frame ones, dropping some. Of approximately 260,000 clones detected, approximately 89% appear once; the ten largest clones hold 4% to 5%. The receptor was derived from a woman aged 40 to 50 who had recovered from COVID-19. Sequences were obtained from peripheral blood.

CDR3 loop: CASSPLAGGRYEQYV. CDR3 DNA: TGTGCCAGCAGCCCATTAGCGGGAGGGAGGTACGAGCAGTACGTC. This chain uses TRBV7-2 with TRBJ2-7; 11 bases are a match to TRBD2. The CDR3 contains 15 residues. Germline V gene data show CDR1 as SGHTA and CDR2 as FQGNSA. Trimming removed 5 bases from V and 4 bases from J; junction bases left unmatched: 7.